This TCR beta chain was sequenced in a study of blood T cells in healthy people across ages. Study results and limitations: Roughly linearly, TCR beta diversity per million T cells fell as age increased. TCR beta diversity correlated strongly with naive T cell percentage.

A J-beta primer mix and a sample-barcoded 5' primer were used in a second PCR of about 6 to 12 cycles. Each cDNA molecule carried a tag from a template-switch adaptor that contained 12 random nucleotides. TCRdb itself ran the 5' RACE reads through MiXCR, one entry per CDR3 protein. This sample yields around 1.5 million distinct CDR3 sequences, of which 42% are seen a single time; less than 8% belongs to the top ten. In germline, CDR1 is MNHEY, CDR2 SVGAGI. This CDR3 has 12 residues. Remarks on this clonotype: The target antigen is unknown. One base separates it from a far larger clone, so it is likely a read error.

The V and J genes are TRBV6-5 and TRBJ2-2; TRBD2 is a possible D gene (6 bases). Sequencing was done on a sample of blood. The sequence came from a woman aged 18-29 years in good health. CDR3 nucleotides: TGTGCCAGCAGCCCGAACACCGGGGGGCTGTTTTTT. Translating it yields CASSPNTGGLFF.